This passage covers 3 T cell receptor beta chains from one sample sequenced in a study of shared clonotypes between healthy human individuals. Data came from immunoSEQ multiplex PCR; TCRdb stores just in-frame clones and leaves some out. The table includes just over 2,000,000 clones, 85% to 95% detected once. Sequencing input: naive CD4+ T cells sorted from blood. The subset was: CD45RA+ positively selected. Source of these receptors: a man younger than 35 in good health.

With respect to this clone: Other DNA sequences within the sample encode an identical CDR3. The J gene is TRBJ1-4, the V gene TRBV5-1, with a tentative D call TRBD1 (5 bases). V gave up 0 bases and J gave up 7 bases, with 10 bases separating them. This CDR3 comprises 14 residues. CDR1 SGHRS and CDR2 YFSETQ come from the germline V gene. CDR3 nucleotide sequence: TGCGCCAGCAGCTTGGGGGGCGGGAGTGAAAAACTGTTTTTT. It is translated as CASSLGGGSEKLFF.

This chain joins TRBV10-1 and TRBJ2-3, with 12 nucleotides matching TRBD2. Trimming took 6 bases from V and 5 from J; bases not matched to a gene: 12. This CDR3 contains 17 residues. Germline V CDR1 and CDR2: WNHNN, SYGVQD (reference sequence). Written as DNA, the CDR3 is TGCGCCAGCAGCCAAACTAGCGGGGGGACTGCTAGAGATACGCAGTATTTT. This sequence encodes CASSQTSGGTARDTQYF.

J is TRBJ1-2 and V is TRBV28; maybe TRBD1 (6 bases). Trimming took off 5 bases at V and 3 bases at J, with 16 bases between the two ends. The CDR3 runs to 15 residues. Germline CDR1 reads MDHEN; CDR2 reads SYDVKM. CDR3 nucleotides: TGTGCCAGCAGTACTCAAGGAGGGGGGGACTATGGCTACACCTTC. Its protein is CASSTQGGGDYGYTF.